The TCR beta chain under discussion was sequenced for a study of control samples from healthy donors and cancer patients. Germline assignment: CDR1 SGHNT and CDR2 YYREEE (reference sequence). The CDR3 length is 16 residues. The V and J ends lost 2 bases and 3 bases respectively, with 16 bases between them. Here immunoSEQ multiplex PCR was the method, and the copy in TCRdb shows in-frame clones only, minus some. The sample holds around 170,000 clones, about 90% seen once. The specimen sequenced was blood. This TCR was recovered from a young woman in good health. The J gene is TRBJ2-3, the V gene TRBV5-4, with unresolved D. In nucleotides, the CDR3 is TGTGCCAGCAGCTTAGGGCCCGCAGTGGGGACAGATACGCAGTATTTT. This sequence encodes CASSLGPAVGTDTQYF.